This T cell receptor (beta chain) was retrieved from a study of cytomegalovirus exposure and HLA in healthy donors. Study-level results: Compared with the approximately 680-donor mean, an Asian-associated ancestry cluster reportedly had fewer N-insertions, according to a later analysis. Analyses of presence/absence relied on an assumption of roughly uniform sequencing depth across donors. Specificity for CMV antigens was confirmed in vitro for a few of the CMV-associated chains.

Germline CDR1 SGHVS, CDR2 FNYEAQ. The CDR3 runs 13 residues. Trimming stripped 2 bases from V and 3 bases from J, with 7 bases between. This clone came up a few times. The antigen is undetermined. Primers included in the PCR were 60 Vbeta and 13 Jbeta primers. The assay was immunoSEQ multiplex PCR, and TCRdb's table has in-frame clones only and misses some. Of approximately 190,000 clones listed, about 80% are singletons. This receptor was taken from a man aged 40-49 years in good health and CMV-seropositive. The gene calls are TRBV7-6 and TRBJ1-1; D gene uncertain. Sequencing was performed on PBMCs. CDR3: CASSLMADTEAFF. CDR3 coding DNA: TGTGCCAGCAGCTTAATGGCAGACACTGAAGCTTTCTTT.